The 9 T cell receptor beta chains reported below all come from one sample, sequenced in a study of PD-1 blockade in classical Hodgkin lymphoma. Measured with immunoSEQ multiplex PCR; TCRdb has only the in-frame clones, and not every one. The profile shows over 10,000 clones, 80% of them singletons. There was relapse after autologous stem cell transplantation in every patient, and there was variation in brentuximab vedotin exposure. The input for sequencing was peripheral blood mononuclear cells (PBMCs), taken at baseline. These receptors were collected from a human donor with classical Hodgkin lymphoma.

CDR3 in amino acids: CASSTGTGAYYGYTF. In nucleotides, the CDR3 is TGCGCCAGCAGCACAGGGACAGGGGCGTACTATGGCTACACCTTC. The chain is built from TRBV5-1 and TRBJ1-2; 10 bases match TRBD1. The V and J ends lost 4 bases and 3 bases, in that order; junction bases with no gene match: 6. The CDR3 totals 15 residues. Germline assignment: CDR1 SGHRS and CDR2 YFSETQ.

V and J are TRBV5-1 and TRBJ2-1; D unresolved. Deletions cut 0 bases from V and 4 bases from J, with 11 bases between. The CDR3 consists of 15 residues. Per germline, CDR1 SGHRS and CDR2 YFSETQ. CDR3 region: CASSLGESVYNEQFF. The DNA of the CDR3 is TGCGCCAGCAGCTTGGGGGAAAGTGTTTACAATGAGCAGTTCTTC.

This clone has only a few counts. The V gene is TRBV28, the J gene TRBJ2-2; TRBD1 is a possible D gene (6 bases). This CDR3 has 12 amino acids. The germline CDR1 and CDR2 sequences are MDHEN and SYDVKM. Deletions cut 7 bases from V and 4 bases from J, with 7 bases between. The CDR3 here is CASTRGTGELFF. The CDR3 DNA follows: TGTGCCAGCACCAGGGGCACCGGGGAGCTGTTTTTT.

As DNA, the CDR3 is TGTGCCAGCAGTTACTGGGTTCTGAACACCGGGGAGCTGTTTTTT. Translated, it gives CASSYWVLNTGELFF. This chain uses TRBV6-5 with TRBJ2-2; D is ambiguous. Germline V lookup: CDR1 MNHEY, CDR2 SVGAGI. The V end was cut by 1 base, the J end by 1 base, with 7 bases between. This CDR3 spans 15 amino acids.

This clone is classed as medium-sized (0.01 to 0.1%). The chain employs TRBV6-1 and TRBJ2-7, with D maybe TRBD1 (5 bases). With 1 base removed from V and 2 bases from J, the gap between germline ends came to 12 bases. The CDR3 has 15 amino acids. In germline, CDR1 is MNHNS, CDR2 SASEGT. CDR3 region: CASSEGQGTPYEQYF. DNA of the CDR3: TGTGCCAGCAGTGAAGGGCAGGGAACCCCCTACGAGCAGTACTTC.

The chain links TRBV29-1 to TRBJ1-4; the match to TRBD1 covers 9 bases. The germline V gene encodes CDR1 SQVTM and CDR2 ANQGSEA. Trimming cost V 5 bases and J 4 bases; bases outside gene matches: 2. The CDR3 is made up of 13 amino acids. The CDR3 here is CSVTGGYNEKLFF. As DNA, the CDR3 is TGCAGCGTTACAGGGGGCTATAATGAAAAACTGTTTTTT.

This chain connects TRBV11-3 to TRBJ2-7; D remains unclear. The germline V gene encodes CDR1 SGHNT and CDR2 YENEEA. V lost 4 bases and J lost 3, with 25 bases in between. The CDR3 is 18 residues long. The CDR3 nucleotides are TGTGCCAGCAGCTCCCCCTCACCCCGATGGGGTGTTATCTACGAGCAGTACTTC. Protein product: CASSSPSPRWGVIYEQYF.

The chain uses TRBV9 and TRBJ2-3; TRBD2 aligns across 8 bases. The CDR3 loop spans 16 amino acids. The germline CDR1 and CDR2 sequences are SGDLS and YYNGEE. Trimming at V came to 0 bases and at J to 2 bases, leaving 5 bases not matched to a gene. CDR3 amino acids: CASSVVPAGDTDTQYF. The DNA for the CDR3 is TGTGCCAGCAGCGTAGTACCAGCGGGGGACACAGATACGCAGTATTTT.

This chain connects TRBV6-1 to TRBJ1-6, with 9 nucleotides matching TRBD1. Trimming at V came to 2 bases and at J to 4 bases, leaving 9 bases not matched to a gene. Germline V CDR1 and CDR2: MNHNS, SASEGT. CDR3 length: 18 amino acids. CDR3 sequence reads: CASSEFRLGQGYNSPLHF. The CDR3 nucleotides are TGTGCCAGCAGTGAATTTAGATTGGGACAGGGATATAATTCACCCCTCCACTTT.